This is a list of T cell receptor beta chains from one sample in a study of vaccination and CD4 T cells after COVID-19. Each CDR3 protein is one row after TCRdb ran MiXCR on the PCR reads. This table has some 5,700 distinct CDR3 sequences, approximately 76% appearing once. These receptors have no known antigen. Sequencing input: CD4+ T cells from blood, cultured in vitro. The receptors originated from a human donor who had recovered from COVID-19. Each CDR3 is given without its conserved first and last residue.

v_gene: TRBV24-1
CDR3aa: ATSDRSGGPYNEQF

v_gene: TRBV20-1
CDR3aa: SAALTSGSTDTQY

v_gene: TRBV2
CDR3aa: ASSLRGLDSPLH

v_gene: TRBV27
CDR3aa: ASSSMGQGRHGDGSPLH

v_gene: TRBV7-2
CDR3aa: ASSPPGTRPYEQY

v_gene: TRBV30
CDR3aa: AWSVNIMNTEAF

v_gene: TRBV6-5
CDR3aa: ASSSEGRGYT

v_gene: TRBV7-6
CDR3aa: ASSLRDRVGTDAQY

v_gene: TRBV20-1
CDR3aa: SARGRSGTDTQY

v_gene: TRBV30
CDR3aa: AWSVPSTGGKETQY